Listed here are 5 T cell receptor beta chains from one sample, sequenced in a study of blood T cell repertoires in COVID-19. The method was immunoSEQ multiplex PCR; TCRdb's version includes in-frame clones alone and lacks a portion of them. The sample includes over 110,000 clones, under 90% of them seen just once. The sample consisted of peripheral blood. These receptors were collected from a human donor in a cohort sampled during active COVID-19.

The CDR3 here is CASSDRGGQPQHF. CDR3 coding DNA: TGTGCCAGTAGTGACAGGGGAGGTCAGCCCCAGCATTTT. The chain recombines TRBV19 with TRBJ1-5, with 8 bases aligning to TRBD1. Germline CDR1 reads LNHDA; CDR2 reads SQIVND (reference sequence). The V gene end was trimmed by 5 bases and the J gene end by 6 bases; junction bases not matched to a gene: 3. The CDR3 totals 13 residues. The variable domain in full, with the rest retrieved from reference TRBV19 and TRBJ1-5, is DGGITQSPKYLFRKEGQNVTLSCEQNLNHDAMYWYRQDPGQGLRLIYYSQIVNDFQKGDIAEGYSVSREKKESFPLTVTSAQKNPTAFYLCASSDRGGQPQHFGDGTRLSIL.

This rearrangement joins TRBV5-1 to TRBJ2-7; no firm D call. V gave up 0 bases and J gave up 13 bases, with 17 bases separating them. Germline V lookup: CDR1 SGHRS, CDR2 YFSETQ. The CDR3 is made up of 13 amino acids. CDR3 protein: CASSLESMAGFYF. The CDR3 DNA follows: TGCGCCAGCAGCTTGGAATCTATGGCAGGCTTCTACTTC.

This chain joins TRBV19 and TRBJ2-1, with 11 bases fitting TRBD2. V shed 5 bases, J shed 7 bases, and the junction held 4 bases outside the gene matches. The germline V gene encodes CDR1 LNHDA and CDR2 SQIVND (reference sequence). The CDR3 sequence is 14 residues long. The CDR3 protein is CASSSIAGGNEQFF. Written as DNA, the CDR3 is TGTGCCAGTAGTTCAATAGCGGGAGGGAATGAGCAGTTCTTC. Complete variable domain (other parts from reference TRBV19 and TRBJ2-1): DGGITQSPKYLFRKEGQNVTLSCEQNLNHDAMYWYRQDPGQGLRLIYYSQIVNDFQKGDIAEGYSVSREKKESFPLTVTSAQKNPTAFYLCASSSIAGGNEQFFGPGTRLTVL.

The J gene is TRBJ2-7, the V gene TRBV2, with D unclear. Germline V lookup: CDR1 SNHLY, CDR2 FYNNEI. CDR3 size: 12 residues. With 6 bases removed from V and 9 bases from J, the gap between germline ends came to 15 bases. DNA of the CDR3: TGTGCCAGCAGACCAGGAAGTAAATTGCAGTACTTC. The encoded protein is CASRPGSKLQYF.

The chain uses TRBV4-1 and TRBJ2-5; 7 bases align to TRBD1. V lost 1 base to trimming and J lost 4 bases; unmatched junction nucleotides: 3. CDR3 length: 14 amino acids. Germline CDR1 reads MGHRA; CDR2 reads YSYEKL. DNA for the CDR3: TGCGCCAGCAGCCAAGGTTCAGGGGGAGAGACCCAGTACTTC. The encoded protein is CASSQGSGGETQYF.